What follows describes a single T cell receptor (beta chain). What it binds is unknown. This could be a read error, since a much larger clone is one nucleotide away. The data derive from a study of tumor-infiltrating lymphocytes in primary liver carcinoma. Overall study results and limits: It was tumor-adjacent and tumor-blood pairs that overlapped less than tumor region pairs did.

Between the trimmed V and J ends, which lost 5 bases and 10 bases, there was a span of 15 bases. The CDR3 length is 11 residues. Germline lookup yields CDR1 SQVTM and CDR2 ANQGSEA. Joint extraction of RNA and DNA used roughly 17-32 mg of bulk tissue that was unsorted. Production of TCR beta cDNA used roughly 480 ng total RNA together with a constant-region primer. Researchers made the TCR beta libraries by running three nested multiplex PCR rounds with slightly modified ARM-PCR. With TRBV1-TRBV30 forward primers and a C-beta reverse primer, the first two PCR rounds were run for nine to eleven cycles each. TCRdb reprocessed the multiplex PCR reads with MiXCR, giving one entry per CDR3 protein. Seen here are approximately 110,000 distinct CDR3 sequences, approximately 70% observed once, and the top ten hold roughly 9%.

Sequencing used liver tumor tissue from sampling region 1. The subset denotes: tumor region T1, superior pole. The clonotype comes from a woman between 55 and 75 years old with primary liver carcinoma and hepatitis B virus infection. This chain links TRBV29-1 with TRBJ2-7; tentatively, D is TRBD1 or TRBD2 (5 bases each). The CDR3 DNA is TGCAGCGTTTCAACAGGTAGCGATCAGTACTTC. It translates to CSVSTGSDQYF.